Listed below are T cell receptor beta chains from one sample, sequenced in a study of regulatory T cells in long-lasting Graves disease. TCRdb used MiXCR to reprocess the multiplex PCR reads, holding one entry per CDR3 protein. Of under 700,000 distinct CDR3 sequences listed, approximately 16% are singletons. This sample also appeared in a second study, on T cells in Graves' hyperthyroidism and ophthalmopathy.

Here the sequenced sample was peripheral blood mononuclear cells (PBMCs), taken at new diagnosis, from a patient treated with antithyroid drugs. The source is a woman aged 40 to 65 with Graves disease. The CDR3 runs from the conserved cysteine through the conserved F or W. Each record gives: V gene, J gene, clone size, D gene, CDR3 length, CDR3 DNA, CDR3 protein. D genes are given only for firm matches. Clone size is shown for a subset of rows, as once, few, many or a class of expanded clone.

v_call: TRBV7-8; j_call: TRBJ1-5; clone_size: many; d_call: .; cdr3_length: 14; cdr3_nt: TGTGCCAGCAGGGAGGAGGGCGGTGATCAGCCCCAGCATTTT; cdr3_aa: CASREEGGDQPQHF
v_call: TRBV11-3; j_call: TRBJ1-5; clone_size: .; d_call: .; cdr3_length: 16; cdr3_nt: TGTGCCAGCAGTCTAGCCGGCGACTATAGCAATCAGCCCCAGCATTTT; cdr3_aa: CASSLAGDYSNQPQHF
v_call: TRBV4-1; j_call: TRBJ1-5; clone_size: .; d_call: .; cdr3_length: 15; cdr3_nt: TGCGCCAGCAGCCAAGAGGGGGGAGGGAGTCAGCCCCAGCATTTT; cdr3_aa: CASSQEGGGSQPQHF
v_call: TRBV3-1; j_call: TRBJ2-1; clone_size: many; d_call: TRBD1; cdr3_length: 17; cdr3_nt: TGTGCCAGCAGCCAAGTAGACAGGGGTCTGGGTTCGGATGAGCAGTTCTTC; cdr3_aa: CASSQVDRGLGSDEQFF
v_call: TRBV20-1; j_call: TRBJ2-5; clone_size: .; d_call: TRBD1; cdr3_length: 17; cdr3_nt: TGCAGTGCTAGACTCGCGCCCGGGACAGGCTGGCAAGAGACCCAGTACTTC; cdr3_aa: CSARLAPGTGWQETQYF
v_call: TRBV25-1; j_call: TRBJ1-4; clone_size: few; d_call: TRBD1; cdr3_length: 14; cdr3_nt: TGTGCCAGCCGACGGGGACAGAGCCCTGAAAAACTGTTTTTT; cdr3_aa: CASRRGQSPEKLFF
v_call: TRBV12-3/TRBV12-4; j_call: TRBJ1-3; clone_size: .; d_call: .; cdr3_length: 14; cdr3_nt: TGTGCCAGCAGTTTGAGGAGATCTGGAAACACCATATATTTT; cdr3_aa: CASSLRRSGNTIYF
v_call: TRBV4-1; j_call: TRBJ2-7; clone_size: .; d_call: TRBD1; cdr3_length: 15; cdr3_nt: TGCGCCAGCAGCCGAGGACAGGGGGTTCCCTACGAGCAGTACTTC; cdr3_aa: CASSRGQGVPYEQYF
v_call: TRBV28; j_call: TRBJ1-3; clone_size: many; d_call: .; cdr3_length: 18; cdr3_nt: TGTGCCAGCAGTTGGCGGAGACGGAATAGTAACTCTGGAAACACCATATATTTT; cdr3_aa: CASSWRRRNSNSGNTIYF
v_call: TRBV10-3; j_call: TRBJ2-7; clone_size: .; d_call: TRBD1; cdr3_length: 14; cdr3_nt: TGTGCCATCCGATCGGACAGGGGAACTTACGGGCAGTACTTC; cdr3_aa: CAIRSDRGTYGQYF
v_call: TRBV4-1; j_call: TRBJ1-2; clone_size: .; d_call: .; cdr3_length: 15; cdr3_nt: TGCGCCAGCAGCCAAGATGAACGGGCCAGGGATGGCTACACCTTC; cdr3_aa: CASSQDERARDGYTF
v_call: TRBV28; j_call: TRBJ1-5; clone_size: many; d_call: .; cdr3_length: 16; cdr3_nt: TGTGCCAGCAGTTTAAGCGGGACAACTAAGACTAAGCCCCAGCATTTT; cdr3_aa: CASSLSGTTKTKPQHF
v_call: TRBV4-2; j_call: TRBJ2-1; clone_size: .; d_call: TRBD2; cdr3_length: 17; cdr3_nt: TGTGCCAGCAGCCAAGGCGGGACCCCTTTAGCGGGGGATGAGCAGTTCTTC; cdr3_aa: CASSQGGTPLAGDEQFF
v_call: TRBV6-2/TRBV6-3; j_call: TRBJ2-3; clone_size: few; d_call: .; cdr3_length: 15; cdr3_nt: TGTGCCAGCAGTTACTCGAGGGGCCTCTCGGATACGCAGTATTTT; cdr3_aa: CASSYSRGLSDTQYF
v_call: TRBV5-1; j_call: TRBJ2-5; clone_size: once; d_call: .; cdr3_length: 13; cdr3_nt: TGCGCCAGCATCCCTCCGGGCAGCAAGACCCAGTACTTC; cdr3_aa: CASIPPGSKTQYF
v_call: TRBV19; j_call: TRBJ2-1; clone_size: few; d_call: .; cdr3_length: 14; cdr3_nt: TGTGCCAGTAAGAGGCCAGGCGGCTCCCATGAGCAGTTCTTC; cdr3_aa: CASKRPGGSHEQFF
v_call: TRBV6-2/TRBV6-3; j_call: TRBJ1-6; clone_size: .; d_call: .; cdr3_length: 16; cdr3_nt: TGTGCCAGCAGTGAAACGACATTCCAGCGAAATTCACCCCTCCACTTT; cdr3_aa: CASSETTFQRNSPLHF
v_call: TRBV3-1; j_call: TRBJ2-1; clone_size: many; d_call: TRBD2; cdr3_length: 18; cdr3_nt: TGTGCCAGCAGCCAAATGCCAGCGGGGGGGCCCACCTACAATGAGCAGTTCTTC; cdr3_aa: CASSQMPAGGPTYNEQFF
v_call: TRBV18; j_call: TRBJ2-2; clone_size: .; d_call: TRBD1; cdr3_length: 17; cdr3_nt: TGTGCCAGCTCACCACCGACGGGACAGGGCGTCACCGGGGAGCTGTTTTTT; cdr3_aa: CASSPPTGQGVTGELFF
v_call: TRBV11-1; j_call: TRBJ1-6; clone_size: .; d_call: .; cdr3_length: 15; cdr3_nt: TGTGCCAGCAGCCTGACAGATTTCTATAATTCACCCCTCCACTTT; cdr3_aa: CASSLTDFYNSPLHF
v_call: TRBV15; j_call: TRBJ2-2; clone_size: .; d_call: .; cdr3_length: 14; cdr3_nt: TGTGCCACCAGCAGTGAGCGGTACACCGGGGAGCTGTTTTTT; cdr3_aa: CATSSERYTGELFF
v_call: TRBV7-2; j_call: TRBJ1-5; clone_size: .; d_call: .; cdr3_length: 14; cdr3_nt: TGTGCCAGCAGCCGAGACAGATACAATCAGCCCCAGCATTTT; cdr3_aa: CASSRDRYNQPQHF
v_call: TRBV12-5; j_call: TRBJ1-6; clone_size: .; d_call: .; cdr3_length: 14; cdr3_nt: TGTGCTAGTGCCAACCCCATCTGGGATTCACCCCTCCACTTT; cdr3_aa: CASANPIWDSPLHF
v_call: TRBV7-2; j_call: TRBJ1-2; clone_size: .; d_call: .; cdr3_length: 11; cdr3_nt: TGTGCCAGCACCCAACAGGGCGGCTACACCTTC; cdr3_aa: CASTQQGGYTF
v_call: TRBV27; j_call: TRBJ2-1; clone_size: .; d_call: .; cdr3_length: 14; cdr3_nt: TGTGCCAGCAGTTTGGCTAGCAGAGGGGATGAGCAGTTCTTC; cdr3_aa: CASSLASRGDEQFF
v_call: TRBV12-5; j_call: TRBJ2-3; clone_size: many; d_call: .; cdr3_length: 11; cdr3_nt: TGTGCTAGTGGTTTATGGGATACGCAGTATTTT; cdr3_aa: CASGLWDTQYF
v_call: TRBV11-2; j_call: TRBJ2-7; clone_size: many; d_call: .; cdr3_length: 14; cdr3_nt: TGTGCCAGCAGCTTCTCGGGACAAGTCTACGAGCAGTACTTC; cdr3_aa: CASSFSGQVYEQYF
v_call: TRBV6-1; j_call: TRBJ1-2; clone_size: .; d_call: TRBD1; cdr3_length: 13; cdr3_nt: TGTGCCAGCAGTGTGGAGACAGGGGTCGGCTACACCTTC; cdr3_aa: CASSVETGVGYTF
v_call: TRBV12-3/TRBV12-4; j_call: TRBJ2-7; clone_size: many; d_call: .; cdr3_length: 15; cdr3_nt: TGTGCCAGCAGTTTAATAGTTGGGGGAGAGAGCGAGCAGTACTTC; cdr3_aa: CASSLIVGGESEQYF
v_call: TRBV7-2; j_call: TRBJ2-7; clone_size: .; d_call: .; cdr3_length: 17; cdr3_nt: TGTGCCAGCAGCCCCCCCTATCGCCAGGGGCCATTCTACGAGCAGTACTTC; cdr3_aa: CASSPPYRQGPFYEQYF
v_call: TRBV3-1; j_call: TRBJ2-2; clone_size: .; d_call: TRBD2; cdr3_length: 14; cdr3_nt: TGTGCCAGCAGCCAAGTTCGGGGGGCCGGGGAGCTGTTTTTT; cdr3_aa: CASSQVRGAGELFF
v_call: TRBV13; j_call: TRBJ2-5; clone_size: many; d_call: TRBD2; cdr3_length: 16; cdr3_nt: TGTGCCAGCAGCTTAGAGCGGGACGGGGGAGCTGAGACCCAGTACTTC; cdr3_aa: CASSLERDGGAETQYF
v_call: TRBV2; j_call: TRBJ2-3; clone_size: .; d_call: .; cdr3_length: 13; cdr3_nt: TGTGCCAGCGGCCAGGGCCCGGCCGGTACGCAGTATTTT; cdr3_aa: CASGQGPAGTQYF
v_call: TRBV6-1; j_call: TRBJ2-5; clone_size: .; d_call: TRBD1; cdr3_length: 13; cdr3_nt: TGTGCCGGCAGAGTGACAGGGGTGGAGACCCAGTACTTC; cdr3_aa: CAGRVTGVETQYF
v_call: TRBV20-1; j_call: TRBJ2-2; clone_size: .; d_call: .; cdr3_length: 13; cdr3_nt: TGCAGTGCTAGAGATGCGAACACCGGGGAGCTGTTTTTT; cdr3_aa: CSARDANTGELFF
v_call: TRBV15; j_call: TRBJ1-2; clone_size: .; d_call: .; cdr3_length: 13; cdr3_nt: TGTGCCACCAGCAGGGGGGGGGGAGGTGGCTACACCTTC; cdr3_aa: CATSRGGGGGYTF
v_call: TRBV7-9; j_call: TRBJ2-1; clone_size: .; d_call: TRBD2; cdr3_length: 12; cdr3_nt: TGTGCCAGCCAGTCGGGGGGCAATGAGCAGTTCTTC; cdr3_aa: CASQSGGNEQFF